A single sample is the source of the 3 T cell receptor beta chains below, sequenced in a study of a mutant IDH1 vaccine in newly diagnosed glioma. These receptors' antigens are unknown. Profiled with immunoSEQ multiplex PCR; TCRdb holds only in-frame clones, not every one. The sample lists 35,000 to 50,000 clones; approximately 89% were seen once. Time point in this sample: week 23, last vaccination. With topical imiquimod, each dose of the vaccine consisted of 300 ug of mutant IDH1 20-mer peptide. This sample comprised PBMCs, obtained from a glioma patient whose treatment included an IDH1 peptide vaccine. These receptor sequences come from a man aged 50 to 59 with glioma.

This clone is a singleton in its sample. Here the CDR3 reads CASLRDRVGYNEQFF. DNA for the CDR3: TGTGCCAGCCTAAGGGACAGGGTGGGCTACAATGAGCAGTTCTTC. The chain couples TRBV6-1 to TRBJ2-1; 9 bases match TRBD1. Per germline, CDR1 MNHNS and CDR2 SASEGT. Trimming removed 8 bases from V and 3 bases from J; junction bases left unmatched: 8. The CDR3 consists of 15 residues.

This CDR3 reads CASSLSLTSGRRDTQYF. The CDR3 coding sequence is TGTGCCAGCAGTTTATCCCTGACTAGCGGGCGAAGGGATACGCAGTATTTT. The V call is TRBV27, the J call TRBJ2-3; TRBD2 agrees at 10 bases. Germline V gives CDR1 MNHEY, CDR2 SMNVEV (reference sequence). This CDR3 has 17 residues. V lost 0 bases, J lost 6 bases, and 9 bases stayed unmatched.

The chain recombines TRBV6-1 with TRBJ1-1; D is uncertain. Germline values: CDR1 MNHNS, CDR2 SASEGT. This CDR3 region has 14 residues. The V end was cut by 1 base, the J end by 5 bases, with 11 bases between. CDR3 nucleotide sequence: TGTGCCAGCAGTGAAGTGATCCCATTGACTGAAGCTTTCTTT. This sequence encodes CASSEVIPLTEAFF.